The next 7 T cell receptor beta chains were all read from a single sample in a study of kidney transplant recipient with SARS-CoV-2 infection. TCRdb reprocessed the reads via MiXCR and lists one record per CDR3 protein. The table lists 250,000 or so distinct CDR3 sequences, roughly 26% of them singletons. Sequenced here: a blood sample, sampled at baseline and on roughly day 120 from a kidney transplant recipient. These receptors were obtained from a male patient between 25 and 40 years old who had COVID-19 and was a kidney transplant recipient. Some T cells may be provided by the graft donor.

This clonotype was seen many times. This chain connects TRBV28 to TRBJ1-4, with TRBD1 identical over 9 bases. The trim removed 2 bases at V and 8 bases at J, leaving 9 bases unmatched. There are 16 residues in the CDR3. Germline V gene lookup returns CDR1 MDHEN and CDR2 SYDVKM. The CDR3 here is CASSLRGTGSKEKLFF. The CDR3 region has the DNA TGTGCCAGCAGTTTAAGGGGGACAGGGTCCAAGGAAAAACTGTTTTTT.

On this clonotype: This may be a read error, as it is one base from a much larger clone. The CDR3 here is CASSQGFGGTEAFF. In DNA, the CDR3 is TGTGCCAGCAGCCAGGGATTTGGGGGCACTGAAGCTTTCTTT. The V and J genes are TRBV5-4 and TRBJ1-1; D is possibly TRBD1 (5 bases). Per the germline V gene, CDR1 is SGHNT and CDR2 is YYREEE (reference sequence). The ends were cut back, 4 bases at V and 4 bases at J, with 14 bases in the middle. This CDR3 is 14 amino acids long.

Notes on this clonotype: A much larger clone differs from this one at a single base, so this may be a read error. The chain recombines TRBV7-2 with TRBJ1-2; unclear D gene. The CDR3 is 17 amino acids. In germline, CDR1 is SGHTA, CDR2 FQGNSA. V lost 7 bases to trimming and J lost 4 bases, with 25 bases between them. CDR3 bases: TGTGCCAGCAACGAATCTACCAGAGACGGAAAGACCTATGGCTACACCTTC. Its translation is CASNESTRDGKTYGYTF.

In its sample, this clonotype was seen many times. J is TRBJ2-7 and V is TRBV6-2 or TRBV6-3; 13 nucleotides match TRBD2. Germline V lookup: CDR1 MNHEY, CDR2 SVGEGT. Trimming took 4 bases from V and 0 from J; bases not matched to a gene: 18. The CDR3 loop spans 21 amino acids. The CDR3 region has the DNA TGTGCCAGCAGTTTCGATACTTCCGGGACTAGCGGGAACATATACTCCTACGAGCAGTACTTC. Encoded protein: CASSFDTSGTSGNIYSYEQYF.

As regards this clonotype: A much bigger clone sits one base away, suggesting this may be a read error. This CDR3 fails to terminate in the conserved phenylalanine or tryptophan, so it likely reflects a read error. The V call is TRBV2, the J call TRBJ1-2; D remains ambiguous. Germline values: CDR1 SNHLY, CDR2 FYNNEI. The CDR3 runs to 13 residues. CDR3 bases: TGTGCCAGCACTGAAGATCAGCTTTATGGCTACACCCTC. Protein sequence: CASTEDQLYGYTL.

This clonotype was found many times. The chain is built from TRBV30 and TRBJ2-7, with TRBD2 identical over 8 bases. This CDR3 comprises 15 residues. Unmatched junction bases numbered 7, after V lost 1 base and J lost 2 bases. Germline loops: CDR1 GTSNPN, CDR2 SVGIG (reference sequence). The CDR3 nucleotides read TGTGCCTGGAGTGCAGGAACTAGCGGTGCCTACGAGCAGTACTTC. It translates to CAWSAGTSGAYEQYF.

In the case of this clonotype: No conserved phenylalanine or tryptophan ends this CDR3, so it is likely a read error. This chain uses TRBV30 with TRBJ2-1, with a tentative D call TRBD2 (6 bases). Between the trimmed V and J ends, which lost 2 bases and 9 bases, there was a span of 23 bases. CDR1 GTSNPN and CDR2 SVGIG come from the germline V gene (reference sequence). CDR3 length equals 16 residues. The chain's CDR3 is CAWSLPAPLAGSEQFS. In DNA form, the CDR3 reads TGTGCCTGGAGTCTCCCCGCCCCGTTGGCGGGAAGTGAGCAGTTCTCC.